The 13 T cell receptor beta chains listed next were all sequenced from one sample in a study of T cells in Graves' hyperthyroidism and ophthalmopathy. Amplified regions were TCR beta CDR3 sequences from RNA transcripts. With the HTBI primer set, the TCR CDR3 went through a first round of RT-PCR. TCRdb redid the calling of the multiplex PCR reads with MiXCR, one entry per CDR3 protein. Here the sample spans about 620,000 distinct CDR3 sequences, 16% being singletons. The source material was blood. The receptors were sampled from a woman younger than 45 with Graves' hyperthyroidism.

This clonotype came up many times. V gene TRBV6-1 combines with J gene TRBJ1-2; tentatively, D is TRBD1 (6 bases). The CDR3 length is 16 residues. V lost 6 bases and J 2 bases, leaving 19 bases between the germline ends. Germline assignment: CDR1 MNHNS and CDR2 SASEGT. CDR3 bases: TGTGCCAGCAGACCCCGGGACACCTCAAGGAACTATGGCTACACCTTC. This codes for CASRPRDTSRNYGYTF.

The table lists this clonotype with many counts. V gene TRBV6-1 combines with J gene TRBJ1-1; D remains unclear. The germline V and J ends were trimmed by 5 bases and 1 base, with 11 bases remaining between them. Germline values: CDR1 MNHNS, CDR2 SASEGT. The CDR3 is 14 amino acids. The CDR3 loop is CASSYHRENTEAFF. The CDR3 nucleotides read TGTGCCAGCAGTTATCATCGGGAGAACACTGAAGCTTTCTTT.

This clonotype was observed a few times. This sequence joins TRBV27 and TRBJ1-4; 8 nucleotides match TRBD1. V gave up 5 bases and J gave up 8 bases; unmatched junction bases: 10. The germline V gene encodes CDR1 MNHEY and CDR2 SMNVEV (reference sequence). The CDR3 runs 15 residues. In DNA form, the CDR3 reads TGTGCCAGCAGTCAGGACAGGGCGCAAGGAGAAAAACTGTTTTTT. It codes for CASSQDRAQGEKLFF.

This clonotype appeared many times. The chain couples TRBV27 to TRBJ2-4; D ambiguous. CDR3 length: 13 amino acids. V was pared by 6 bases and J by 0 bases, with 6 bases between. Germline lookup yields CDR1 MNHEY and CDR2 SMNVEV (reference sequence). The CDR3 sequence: CASSGLAKNIQYF. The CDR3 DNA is TGTGCCAGCAGCGGTCTAGCCAAAAACATTCAGTACTTC.

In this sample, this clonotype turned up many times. This CDR3 reads CSVEGTNTGELFF. DNA of the CDR3: TGCAGCGTTGAAGGGACGAACACCGGGGAGCTGTTTTTT. This chain connects TRBV29-1 to TRBJ2-2; D not certain. Germline CDR1 SQVTM, CDR2 ANQGSEA. This CDR3 is built from 13 residues. V was trimmed by 1 base and J by 0 bases, leaving 3 bases between them.

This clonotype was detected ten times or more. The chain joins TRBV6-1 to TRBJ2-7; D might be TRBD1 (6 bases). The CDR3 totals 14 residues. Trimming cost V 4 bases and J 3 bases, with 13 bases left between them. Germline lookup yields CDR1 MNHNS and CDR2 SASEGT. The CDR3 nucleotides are TGTGCCAGCAGTGGCAGGGGTTCGGGCTACGAGCAGTACTTC. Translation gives CASSGRGSGYEQYF.

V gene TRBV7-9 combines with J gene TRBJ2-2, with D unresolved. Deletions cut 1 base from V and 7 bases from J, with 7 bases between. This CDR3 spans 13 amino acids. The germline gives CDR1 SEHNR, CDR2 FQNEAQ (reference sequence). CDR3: CASSLGENGELFF. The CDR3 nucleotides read TGTGCCAGCAGCTTAGGGGAAAACGGGGAGCTGTTTTTT.

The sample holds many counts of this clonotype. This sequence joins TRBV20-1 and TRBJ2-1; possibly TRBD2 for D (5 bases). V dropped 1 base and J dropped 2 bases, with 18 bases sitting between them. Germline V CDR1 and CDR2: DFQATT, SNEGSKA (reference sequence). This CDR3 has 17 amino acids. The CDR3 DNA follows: TGCAGTGCTAGAGGTGCCGGACTGGGCGACACCTACAATGAGCAGTTCTTC. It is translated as CSARGAGLGDTYNEQFF.

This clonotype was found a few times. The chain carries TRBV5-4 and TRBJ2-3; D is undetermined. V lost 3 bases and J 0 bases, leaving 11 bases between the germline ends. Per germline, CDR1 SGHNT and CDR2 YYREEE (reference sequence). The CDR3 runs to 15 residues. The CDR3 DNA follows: TGTGCCAGCAGCTCCCGGGTCTCAAGCACAGATACGCAGTATTTT. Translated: CASSSRVSSTDTQYF.

CDR3 sequence: CASNPAAGTGTDTQYF. CDR3 bases: TGTGCCAGCAACCCCGCCGCCGGGACAGGCACAGATACGCAGTATTTT. The chain couples TRBV12-3 or TRBV12-4 to TRBJ2-3; 7 positions match TRBD1. Unmatched junction bases numbered 11, after V lost 7 bases and J lost 1 base. The CDR3 covers 16 residues.

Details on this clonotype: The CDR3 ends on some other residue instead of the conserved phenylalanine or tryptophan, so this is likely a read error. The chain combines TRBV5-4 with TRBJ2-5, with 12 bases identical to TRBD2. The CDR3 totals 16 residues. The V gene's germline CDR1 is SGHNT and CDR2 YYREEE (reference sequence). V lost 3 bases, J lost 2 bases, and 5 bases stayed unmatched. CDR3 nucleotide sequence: TGTGCCAGCAGCTCGAGACTAGCGGGAGATCAAGAGACCCAGTACCTC. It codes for CASSSRLAGDQETQYL.

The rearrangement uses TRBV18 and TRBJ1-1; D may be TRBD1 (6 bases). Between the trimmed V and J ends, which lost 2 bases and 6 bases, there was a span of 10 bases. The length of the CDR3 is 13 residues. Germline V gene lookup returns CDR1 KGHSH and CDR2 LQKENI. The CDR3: CASSPAGGPEAFF. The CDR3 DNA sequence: TGTGCCAGCTCACCAGCGGGGGGCCCTGAAGCTTTCTTT.

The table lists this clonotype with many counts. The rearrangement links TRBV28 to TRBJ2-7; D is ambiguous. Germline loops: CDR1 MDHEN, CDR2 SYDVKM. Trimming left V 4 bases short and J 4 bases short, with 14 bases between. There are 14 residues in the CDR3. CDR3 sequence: CASSSTPPRYEQYF. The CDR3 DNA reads TGTGCCAGCAGTTCGACCCCGCCCAGGTACGAGCAGTACTTC.